The T cell receptor beta chain described here comes from a study of T cell changes during pregnancy in multiple sclerosis. The CDR3 covers 17 residues. J lost 4 bases, V lost 1 base, and 10 bases had no gene match. Germline assignment: CDR1 SGHTA and CDR2 FQGNSA. TCRdb's copy holds only in-frame clones and misses some; the assay was immunoSEQ multiplex PCR. The sample lists 60,000 or so clones, approximately 90% seen once, with almost 0.9% in the top ten. The chain couples TRBV7-2 to TRBJ2-5; TRBD2 agrees at 9 bases. The TCR was taken from a female donor in good health, enrolled as a control in a pregnancy study. The specimen was peripheral blood, collected in the first trimester of pregnancy. This chain's CDR3 is CASSLVRSSGAGETQYF. The CDR3 DNA reads TGTGCCAGCAGCTTAGTTCGTTCTAGCGGGGCGGGAGAGACCCAGTACTTC.